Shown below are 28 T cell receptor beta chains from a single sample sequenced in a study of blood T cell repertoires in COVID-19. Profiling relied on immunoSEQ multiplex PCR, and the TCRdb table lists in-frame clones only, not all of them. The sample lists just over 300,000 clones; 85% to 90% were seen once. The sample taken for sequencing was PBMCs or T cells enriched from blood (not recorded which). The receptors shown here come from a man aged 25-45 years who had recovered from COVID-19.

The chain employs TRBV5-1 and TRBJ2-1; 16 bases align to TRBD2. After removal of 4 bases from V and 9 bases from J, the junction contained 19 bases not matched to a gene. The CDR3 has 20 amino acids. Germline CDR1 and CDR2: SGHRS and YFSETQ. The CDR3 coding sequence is TGCGCCAGCAGCCGCCCTACCGGGACTAGCGGGGGGGGTCTGTTCTTTGAGCAGTTCTTC. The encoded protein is CASSRPTGTSGGGLFFEQFF.

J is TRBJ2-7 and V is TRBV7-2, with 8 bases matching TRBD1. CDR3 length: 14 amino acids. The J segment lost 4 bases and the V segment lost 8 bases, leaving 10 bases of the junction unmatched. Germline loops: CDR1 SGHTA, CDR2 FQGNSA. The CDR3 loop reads CASYRTGPGYEQYF. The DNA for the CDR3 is TGTGCCAGCTATCGGACAGGGCCTGGGTACGAGCAGTACTTC.

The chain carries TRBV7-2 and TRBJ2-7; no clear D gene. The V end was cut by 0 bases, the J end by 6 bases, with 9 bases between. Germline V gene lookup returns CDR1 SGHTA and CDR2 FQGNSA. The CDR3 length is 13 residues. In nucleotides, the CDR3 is TGTGCCAGCAGCTTAGCGCTGGGCTCCGAGCAGTACTTC. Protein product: CASSLALGSEQYF.

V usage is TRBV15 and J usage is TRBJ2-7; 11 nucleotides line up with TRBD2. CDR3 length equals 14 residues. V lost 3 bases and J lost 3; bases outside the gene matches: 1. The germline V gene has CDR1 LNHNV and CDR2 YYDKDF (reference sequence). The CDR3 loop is CATSSGTSGYEQYF. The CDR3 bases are TGTGCCACCAGCAGCGGGACTAGCGGCTACGAGCAGTACTTC.

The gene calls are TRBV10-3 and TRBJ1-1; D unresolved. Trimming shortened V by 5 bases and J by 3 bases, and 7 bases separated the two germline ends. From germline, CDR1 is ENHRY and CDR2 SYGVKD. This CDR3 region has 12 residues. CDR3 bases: TGTGCCATCAGTCGCGACTACACTGAAGCTTTCTTT. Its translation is CAISRDYTEAFF.

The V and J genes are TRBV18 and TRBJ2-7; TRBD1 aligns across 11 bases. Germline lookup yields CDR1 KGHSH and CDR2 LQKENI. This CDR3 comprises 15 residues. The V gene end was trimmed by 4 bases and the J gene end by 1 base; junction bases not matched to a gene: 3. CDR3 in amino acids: CASSRTGGMSYEQYF. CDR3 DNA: TGTGCCAGCTCACGGACAGGGGGCATGTCCTACGAGCAGTACTTC. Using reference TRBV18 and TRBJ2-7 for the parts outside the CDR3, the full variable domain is NAGVMQNPRHLVRRRGQEARLRCSPMKGHSHVYWYRQLPEEGLKFMVYLQKENIIDESGMPKERFSAEFPKEGPSILRIQQVVRGDSAAYFCASSRTGGMSYEQYFGPGTRLTVT.

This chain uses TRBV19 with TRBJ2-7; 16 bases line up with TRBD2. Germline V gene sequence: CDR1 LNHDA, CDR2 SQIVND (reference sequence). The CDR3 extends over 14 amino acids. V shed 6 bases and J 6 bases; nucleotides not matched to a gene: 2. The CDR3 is CASRGTSGRGEQYF. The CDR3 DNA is TGTGCCAGTAGGGGGACTAGCGGGAGGGGCGAGCAGTACTTC.

CDR3 amino acids: CASSFRDRTNSPLHF. CDR3 sequence (DNA): TGTGCCAGCAGCTTCCGGGACAGGACGAATTCACCCCTCCACTTT. The V gene is TRBV7-8, the J gene TRBJ1-6; 8 nucleotides match TRBD1. V lost 3 bases to trimming and J lost 7 bases; unmatched junction nucleotides: 5. Germline V lookup: CDR1 SGHVS, CDR2 FQNEAQ. This CDR3 spans 15 amino acids. Using reference TRBV7-8 and TRBJ1-6 for the parts outside the CDR3, the full variable domain is GAGVSQSPRYKVAKRGQDVALRCDPISGHVSLFWYQQALGQGPEFLTYFQNEAQLDKSGLPSDRFFAERPEGSVSTLKIQRTQQEDSAVYLCASSFRDRTNSPLHFGNGTRLTVT.

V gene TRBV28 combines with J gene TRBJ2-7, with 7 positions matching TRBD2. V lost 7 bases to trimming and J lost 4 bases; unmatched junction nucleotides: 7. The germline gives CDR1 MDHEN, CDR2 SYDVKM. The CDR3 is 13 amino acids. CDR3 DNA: TGTGCCAGCAACCCCGGGACTAATTACGAGCAGTACTTC. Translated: CASNPGTNYEQYF.

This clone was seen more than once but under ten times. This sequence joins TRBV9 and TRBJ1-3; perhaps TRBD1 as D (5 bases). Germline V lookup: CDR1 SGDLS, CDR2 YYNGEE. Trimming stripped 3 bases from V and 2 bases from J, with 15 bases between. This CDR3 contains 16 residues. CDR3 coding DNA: TGTGCCAGCAGCGGCGACCTCGGGGGGGCTGGAAACACCATATATTTT. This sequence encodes CASSGDLGGAGNTIYF.

CDR3 sequence: CASSDSLAGFEQFF. CDR3 bases: TGTGCCAGCAGTGACTCGCTAGCGGGGTTTGAGCAGTTCTTC. The gene calls are TRBV6-4 and TRBJ2-1, with 9 bases matching TRBD2. CDR1 is MRHNA and CDR2 is SNTAGT in the germline V gene. The trim removed 0 bases at V and 9 bases at J, leaving 3 bases unmatched. This CDR3 comprises 14 residues.

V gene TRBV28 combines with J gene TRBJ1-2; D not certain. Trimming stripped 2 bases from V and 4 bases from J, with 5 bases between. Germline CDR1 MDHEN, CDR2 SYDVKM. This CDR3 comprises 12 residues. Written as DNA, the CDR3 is TGTGCCAGCAGTTTAGAGTCCTATGGCTACACCTTC. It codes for CASSLESYGYTF.

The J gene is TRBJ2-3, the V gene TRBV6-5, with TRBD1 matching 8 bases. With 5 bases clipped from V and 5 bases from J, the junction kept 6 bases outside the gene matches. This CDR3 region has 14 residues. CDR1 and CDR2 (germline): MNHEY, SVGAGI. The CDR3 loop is CASSRTGFGDTQYF. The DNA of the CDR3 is TGTGCCAGCAGTAGGACAGGGTTTGGAGATACGCAGTATTTT.

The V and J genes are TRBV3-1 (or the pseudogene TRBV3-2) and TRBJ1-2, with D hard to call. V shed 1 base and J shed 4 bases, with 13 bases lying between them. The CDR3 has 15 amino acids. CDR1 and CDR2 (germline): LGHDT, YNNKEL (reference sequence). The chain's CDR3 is CASSQAVQSPYGYTF. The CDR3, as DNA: TGTGCCAGCAGCCAAGCAGTTCAGTCTCCCTATGGCTACACCTTC.

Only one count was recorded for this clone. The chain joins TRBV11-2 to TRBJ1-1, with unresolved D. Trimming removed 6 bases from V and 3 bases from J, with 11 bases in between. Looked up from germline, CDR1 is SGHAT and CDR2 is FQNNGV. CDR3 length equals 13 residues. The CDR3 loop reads CASSYTADTEAFF. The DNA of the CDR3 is TGTGCCAGCAGTTACACAGCCGACACTGAAGCTTTCTTT.

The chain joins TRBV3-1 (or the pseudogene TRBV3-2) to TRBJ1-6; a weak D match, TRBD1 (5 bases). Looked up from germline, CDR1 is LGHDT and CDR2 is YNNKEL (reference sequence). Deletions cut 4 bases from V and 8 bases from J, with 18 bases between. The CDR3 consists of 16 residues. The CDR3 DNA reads TGTGCCAGCAGCCCAGCTCCGACAGCTGTCTATTCACCCCTCCACTTT. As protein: CASSPAPTAVYSPLHF.

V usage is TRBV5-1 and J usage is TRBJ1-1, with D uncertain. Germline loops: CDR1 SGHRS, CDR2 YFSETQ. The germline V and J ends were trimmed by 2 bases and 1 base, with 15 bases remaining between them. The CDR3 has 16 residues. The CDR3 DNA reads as TGCGCCAGCAGCTTTTCCGGGAATGTGGGGAACACTGAAGCTTTCTTT. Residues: CASSFSGNVGNTEAFF.

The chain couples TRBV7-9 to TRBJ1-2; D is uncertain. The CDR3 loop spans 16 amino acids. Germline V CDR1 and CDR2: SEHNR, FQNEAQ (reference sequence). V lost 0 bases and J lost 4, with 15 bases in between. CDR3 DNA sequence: TGTGCCAGCAGCTTAGCAAGTAGCAGATCGGGCTATGGCTACACCTTC. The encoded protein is CASSLASSRSGYGYTF.

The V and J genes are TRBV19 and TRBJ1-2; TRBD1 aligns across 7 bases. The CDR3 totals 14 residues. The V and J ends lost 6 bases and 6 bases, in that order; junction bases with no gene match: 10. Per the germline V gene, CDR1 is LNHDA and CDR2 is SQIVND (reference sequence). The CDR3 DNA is TGTGCCAGTAGCCCGATGGACAGGCCGAATGGCTACACCTTC. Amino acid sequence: CASSPMDRPNGYTF.

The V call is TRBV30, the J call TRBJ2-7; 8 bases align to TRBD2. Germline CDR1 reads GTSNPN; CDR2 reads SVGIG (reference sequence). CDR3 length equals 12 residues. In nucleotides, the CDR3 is TGTGCTGGGGGTTCGGGGGGGCCCGAGCAGTACTTC. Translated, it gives CAGGSGGPEQYF.

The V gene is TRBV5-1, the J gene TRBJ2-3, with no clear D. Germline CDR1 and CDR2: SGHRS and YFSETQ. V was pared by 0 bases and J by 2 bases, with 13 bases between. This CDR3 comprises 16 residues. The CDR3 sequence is CASSLGSAQDTDTQYF. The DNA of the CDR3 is TGCGCCAGCAGCTTGGGCAGCGCCCAAGACACAGATACGCAGTATTTT.

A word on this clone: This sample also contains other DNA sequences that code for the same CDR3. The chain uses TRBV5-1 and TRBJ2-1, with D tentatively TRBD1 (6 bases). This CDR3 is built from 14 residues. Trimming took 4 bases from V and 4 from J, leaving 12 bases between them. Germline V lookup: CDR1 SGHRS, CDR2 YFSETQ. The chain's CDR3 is CASSPGQSYNEQFF. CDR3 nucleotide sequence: TGCGCCAGCAGCCCTGGACAGAGTTACAATGAGCAGTTCTTC.

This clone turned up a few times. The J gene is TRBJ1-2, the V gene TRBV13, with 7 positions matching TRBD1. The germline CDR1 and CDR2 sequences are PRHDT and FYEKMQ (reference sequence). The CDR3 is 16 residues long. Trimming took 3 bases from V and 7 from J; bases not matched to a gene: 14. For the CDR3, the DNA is TGTGCCAGCAGCTTGATCGACAGGGTTGGATCAATTGGCTACACCTTC. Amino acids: CASSLIDRVGSIGYTF.

DNA for the CDR3: TGTGCCAGTAGTCAGGCTCGGGGGAGTACCGGGAATGAGCAGTTCTTC. The encoded protein is CASSQARGSTGNEQFF. This sequence joins TRBV19 and TRBJ2-1; TRBD2 is a possible D gene (6 bases). CDR3 size: 16 residues. V gave up 5 bases and J gave up 7 bases, with 21 bases separating them. The germline V gene encodes CDR1 LNHDA and CDR2 SQIVND (reference sequence).

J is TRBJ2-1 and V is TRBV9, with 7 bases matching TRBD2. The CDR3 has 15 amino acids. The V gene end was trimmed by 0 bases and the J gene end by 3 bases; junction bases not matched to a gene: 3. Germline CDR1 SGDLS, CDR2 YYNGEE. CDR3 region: CASSVDQRDYNEQFF. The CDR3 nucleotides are TGTGCCAGCAGCGTAGACCAGCGGGACTACAATGAGCAGTTCTTC. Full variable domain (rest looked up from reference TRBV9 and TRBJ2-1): DSGVTQTPKHLITATGQRVTLRCSPRSGDLSVYWYQQSLDQGLQFLIQYYNGEERAKGNILERFSAQQFPDLHSELNLSSLELGDSALYFCASSVDQRDYNEQFFGPGTRLTVL.

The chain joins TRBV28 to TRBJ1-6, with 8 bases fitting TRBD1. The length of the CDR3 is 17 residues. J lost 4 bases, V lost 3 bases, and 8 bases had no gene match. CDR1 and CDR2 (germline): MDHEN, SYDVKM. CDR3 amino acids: CASSFIDRGYYNSPLHF. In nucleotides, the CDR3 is TGTGCCAGCAGTTTTATCGACAGGGGATATTATAATTCACCCCTCCACTTT.

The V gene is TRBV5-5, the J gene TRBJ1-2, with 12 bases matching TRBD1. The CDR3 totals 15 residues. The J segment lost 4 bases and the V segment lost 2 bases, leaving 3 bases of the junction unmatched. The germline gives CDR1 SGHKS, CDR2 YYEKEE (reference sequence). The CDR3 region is CASSFPGQGAYGYTF. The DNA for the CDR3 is TGTGCCAGCAGCTTCCCGGGACAGGGGGCCTATGGCTACACCTTC.

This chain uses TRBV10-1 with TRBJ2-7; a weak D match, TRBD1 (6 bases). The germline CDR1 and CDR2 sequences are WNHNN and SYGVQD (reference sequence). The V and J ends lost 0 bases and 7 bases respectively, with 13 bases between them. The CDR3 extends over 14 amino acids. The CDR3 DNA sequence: TGCGCCAGCAGTGAGTCACCAGGGGCGAGGGAGCAGTACTTC. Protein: CASSESPGAREQYF.